Sequencing of this T cell receptor (beta chain) was carried out in a study of T-cell memory formation after mild COVID-19. From the 5' RACE reads, TCRdb called clonotypes with MiXCR, one entry per CDR3 protein. The sample includes about 560,000 distinct CDR3 sequences, 18% of them seen just once. The junction had 7 bases not matched to a gene; V was cut back by 3 bases and J by 2 bases. The V gene's germline CDR1 is DFQATT and CDR2 SNEGSKA (reference sequence). The CDR3 is 16 residues long. A few counts support this clonotype. This chain joins TRBV20-1 and TRBJ2-3; 11 bases align to TRBD2. The sequencing input was PBMCs or a T cell subset sorted from them (not recorded which). The TCR was taken from an adult woman who had mild COVID-19 (a few samples of this study predate the infection). Cell type and time point are not known. CDR3 region: CSASGLAGGITDTQYF. CDR3 nucleotide sequence: TGCAGTGCTAGTGGCCTAGCGGGAGGTATCACAGATACGCAGTATTTT.